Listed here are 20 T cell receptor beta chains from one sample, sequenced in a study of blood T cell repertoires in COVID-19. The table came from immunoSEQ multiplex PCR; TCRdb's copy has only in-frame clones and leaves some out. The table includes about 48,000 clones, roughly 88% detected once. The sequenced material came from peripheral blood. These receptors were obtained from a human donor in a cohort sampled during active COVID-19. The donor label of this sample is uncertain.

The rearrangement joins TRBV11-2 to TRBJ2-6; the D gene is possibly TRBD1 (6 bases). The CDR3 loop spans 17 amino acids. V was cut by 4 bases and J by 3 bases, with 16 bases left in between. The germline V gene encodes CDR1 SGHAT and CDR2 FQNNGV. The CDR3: CASSSQGSYSGANVLTF. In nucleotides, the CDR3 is TGTGCCAGCAGCTCTCAGGGGAGTTATAGTGGGGCCAACGTCCTGACTTTC.

The chain's CDR3 is CATSRSRTSGGSNTGELFF. The CDR3 DNA follows: TGTGCCACCAGCAGATCGAGGACTAGCGGGGGATCGAACACCGGGGAGCTGTTTTTT. The chain recombines TRBV15 with TRBJ2-2, with 13 bases aligning to TRBD2. Trimming cost V 2 bases and J 0 bases; bases outside gene matches: 6. The CDR3 has 19 amino acids. CDR1 is LNHNV and CDR2 is YYDKDF in the germline V gene (reference sequence). Complete variable domain (other parts from reference TRBV15 and TRBJ2-2): DAMVIQNPRYQVTQFGKPVTLSCSQTLNHNVMYWYQQKSSQAPKLLFHYYDKDFNNEADTPDNFQSRRPNTSFCFLDIRSPGLGDTAMYLCATSRSRTSGGSNTGELFFGEGSRLTVL.

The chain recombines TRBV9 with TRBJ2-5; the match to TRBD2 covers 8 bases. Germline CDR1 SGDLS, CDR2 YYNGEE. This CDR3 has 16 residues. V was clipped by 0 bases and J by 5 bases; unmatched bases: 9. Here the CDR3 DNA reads TGTGCCAGCAGCGTAGGTAGCCGGGGGGGCCGGGAGACCCAGTACTTC. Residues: CASSVGSRGGRETQYF.

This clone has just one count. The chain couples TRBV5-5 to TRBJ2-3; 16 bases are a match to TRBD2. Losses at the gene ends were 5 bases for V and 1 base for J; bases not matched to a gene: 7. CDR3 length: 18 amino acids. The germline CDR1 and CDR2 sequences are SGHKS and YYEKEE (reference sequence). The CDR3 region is CASRPGTSGGGRTDTQYF. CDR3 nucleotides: TGTGCCAGCAGACCCGGGACTAGCGGGGGGGGGCGCACAGATACGCAGTATTTT.

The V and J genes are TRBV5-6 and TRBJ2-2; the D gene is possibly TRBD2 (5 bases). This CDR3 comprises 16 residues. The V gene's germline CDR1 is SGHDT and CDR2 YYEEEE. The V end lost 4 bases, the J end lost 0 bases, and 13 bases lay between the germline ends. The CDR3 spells CASSRGLVTNTGELFF. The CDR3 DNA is TGTGCCAGCAGCCGCGGACTGGTAACGAACACCGGGGAGCTGTTTTTT.

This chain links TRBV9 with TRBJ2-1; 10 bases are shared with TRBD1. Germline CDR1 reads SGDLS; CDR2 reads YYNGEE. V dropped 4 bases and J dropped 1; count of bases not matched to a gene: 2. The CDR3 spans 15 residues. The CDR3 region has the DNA TGTGCCAGCAGCACGGGACAGGGGTCCTACAATGAGCAGTTCTTC. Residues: CASSTGQGSYNEQFF.

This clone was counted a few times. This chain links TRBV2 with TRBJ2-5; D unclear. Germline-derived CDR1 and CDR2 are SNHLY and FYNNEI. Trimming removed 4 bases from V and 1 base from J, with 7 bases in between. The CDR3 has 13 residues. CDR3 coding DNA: TGTGCCAGCAGTGTTTCAGTCCAAGAGACCCAGTACTTC. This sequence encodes CASSVSVQETQYF. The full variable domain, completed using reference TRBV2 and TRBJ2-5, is EPEVTQTPSHQVTQMGQEVILRCVPISNHLYFYWYRQILGQKVEFLVSFYNNEISEKSEIFDDQFSVERPDGSNFTLKIRSTKLEDSAMYFCASSVSVQETQYFGPGTRLLVL.

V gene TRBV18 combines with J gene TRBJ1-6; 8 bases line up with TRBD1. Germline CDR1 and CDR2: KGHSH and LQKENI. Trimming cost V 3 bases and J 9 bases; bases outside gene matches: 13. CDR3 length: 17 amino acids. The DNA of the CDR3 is TGTGCCAGCTCACCGGCGATTCAGGGGGCGAAAGGTTCACCCCTCCACTTT. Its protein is CASSPAIQGAKGSPLHF.

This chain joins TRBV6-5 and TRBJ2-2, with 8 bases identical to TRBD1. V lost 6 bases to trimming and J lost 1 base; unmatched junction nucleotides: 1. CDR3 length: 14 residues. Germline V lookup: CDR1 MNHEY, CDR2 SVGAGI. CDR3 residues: CASSTGGNTGELFF. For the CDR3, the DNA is TGTGCCAGCAGCACAGGGGGGAACACCGGGGAGCTGTTTTTT.

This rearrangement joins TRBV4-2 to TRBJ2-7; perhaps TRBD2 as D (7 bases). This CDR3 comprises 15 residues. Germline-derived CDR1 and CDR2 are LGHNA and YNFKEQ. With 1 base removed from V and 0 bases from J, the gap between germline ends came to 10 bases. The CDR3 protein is CASSQGEGGSYEQYF. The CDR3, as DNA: TGTGCCAGCAGCCAAGGGGAGGGGGGCTCCTACGAGCAGTACTTC.

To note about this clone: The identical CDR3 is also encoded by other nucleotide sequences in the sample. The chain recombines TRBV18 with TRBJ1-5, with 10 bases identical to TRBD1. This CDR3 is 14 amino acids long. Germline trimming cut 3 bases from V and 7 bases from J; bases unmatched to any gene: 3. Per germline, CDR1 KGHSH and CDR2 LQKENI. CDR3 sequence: CASSPGQGNQPQHF. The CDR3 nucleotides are TGTGCCAGCTCACCGGGACAGGGGAACCAGCCCCAGCATTTT. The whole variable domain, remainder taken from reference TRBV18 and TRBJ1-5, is NAGVMQNPRHLVRRRGQEARLRCSPMKGHSHVYWYRQLPEEGLKFMVYLQKENIIDESGMPKERFSAEFPKEGPSILRIQQVVRGDSAAYFCASSPGQGNQPQHFGDGTRLSIL.

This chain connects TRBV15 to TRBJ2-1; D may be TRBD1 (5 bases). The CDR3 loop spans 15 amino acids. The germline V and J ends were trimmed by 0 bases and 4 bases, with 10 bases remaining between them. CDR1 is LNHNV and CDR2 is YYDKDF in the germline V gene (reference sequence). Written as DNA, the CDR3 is TGTGCCACCAGCAGAGATCAGGGCAGATACAATGAGCAGTTCTTC. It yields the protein CATSRDQGRYNEQFF.

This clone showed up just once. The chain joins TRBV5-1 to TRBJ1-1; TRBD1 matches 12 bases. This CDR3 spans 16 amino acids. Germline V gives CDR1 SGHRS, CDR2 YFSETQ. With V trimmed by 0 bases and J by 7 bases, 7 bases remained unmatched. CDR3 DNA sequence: TGCGCCAGCAGCTTGGGATCCGGGACAGGGGGCTTTGAAGCTTTCTTT. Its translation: CASSLGSGTGGFEAFF. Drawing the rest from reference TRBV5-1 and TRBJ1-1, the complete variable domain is KAGVTQTPRYLIKTRGQQVTLSCSPISGHRSVSWYQQTPGQGLQFLFEYFSETQRNKGNFPGRFSGRQFSNSRSEMNVSTLELGDSALYLCASSLGSGTGGFEAFFGQGTRLTVV.

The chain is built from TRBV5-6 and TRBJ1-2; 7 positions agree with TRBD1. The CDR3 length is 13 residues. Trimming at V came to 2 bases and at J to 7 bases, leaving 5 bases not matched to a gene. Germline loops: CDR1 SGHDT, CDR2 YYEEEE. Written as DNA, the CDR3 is TGTGCCAGCAGCTTCGACAGGGATCGTGGCTACACCTTC. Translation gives CASSFDRDRGYTF.

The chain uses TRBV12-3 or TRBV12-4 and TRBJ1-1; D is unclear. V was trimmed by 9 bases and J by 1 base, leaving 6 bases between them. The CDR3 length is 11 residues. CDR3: CASRGNTEAFF. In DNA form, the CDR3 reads TGTGCCAGTCGGGGGAACACTGAAGCTTTCTTT.

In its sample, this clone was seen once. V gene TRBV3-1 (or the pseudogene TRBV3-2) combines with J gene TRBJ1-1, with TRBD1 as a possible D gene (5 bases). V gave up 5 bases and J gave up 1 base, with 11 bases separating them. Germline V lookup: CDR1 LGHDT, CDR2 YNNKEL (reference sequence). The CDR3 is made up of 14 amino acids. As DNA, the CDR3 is TGTGCCAGCAGCTTGGGGCAGGGGAACACTGAAGCTTTCTTT. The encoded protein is CASSLGQGNTEAFF.

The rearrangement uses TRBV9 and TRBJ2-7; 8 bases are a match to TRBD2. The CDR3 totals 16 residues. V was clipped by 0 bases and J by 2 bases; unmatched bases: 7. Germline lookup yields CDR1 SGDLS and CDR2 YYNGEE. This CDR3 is CASSVDPGGNTYEQYF. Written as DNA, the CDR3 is TGTGCCAGCAGCGTAGATCCGGGGGGGAATACCTACGAGCAGTACTTC.

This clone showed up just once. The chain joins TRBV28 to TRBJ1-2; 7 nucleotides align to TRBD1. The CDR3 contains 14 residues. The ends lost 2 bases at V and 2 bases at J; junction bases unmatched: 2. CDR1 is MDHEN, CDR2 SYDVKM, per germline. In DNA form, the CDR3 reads TGTGCCAGCAGTTTACTACAGGGGAACTATGGCTACACCTTC. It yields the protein CASSLLQGNYGYTF.

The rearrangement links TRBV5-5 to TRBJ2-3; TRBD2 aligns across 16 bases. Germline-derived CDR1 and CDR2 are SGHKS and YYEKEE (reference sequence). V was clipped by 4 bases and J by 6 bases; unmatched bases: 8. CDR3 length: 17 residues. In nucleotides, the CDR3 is TGTGCCAGCAGCCCCCTCGGGACTAGCGGGGGGGAGGATACGCAGTATTTT. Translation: CASSPLGTSGGEDTQYF.

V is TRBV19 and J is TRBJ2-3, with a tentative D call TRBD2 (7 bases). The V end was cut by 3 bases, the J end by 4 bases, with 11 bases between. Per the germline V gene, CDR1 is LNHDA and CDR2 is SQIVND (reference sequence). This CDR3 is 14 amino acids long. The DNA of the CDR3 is TGTGCCAGTAGTATGCGAGGGGGGGCAGATACGCAGTATTTT. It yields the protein CASSMRGGADTQYF.